These T cell receptor beta chains were read from a single sample in a study of control samples from healthy donors and cancer patients. Assay: immunoSEQ multiplex PCR; the TCRdb copy retains only in-frame clones and omits some. The profile shows roughly 45,000 clones, about 92% of them singletons. Material: PBMCs. The source of these receptors is a man younger than 40 with colorectal cancer. Both conserved end residues are part of each CDR3. A D gene is named only where the DNA matches it firmly. Rows give clone size only sometimes, using once, few, many, or a class for an expanded clone.

TRBD1 TRBJ2-7 TRBV5-6 . TGTGCCAGCAGCCAGGGACAGCCGGGGGAGCAGTACTTC CASSQGQPGEQYF
. TRBJ2-2 TRBV6-2/TRBV6-3 . TGTGCCAGCATCCCGCGGACGATAACCGGGGAGCTGTTTTTT CASIPRTITGELFF
. TRBJ2-3 TRBV18 . TGTGCCAGCTCACCCCTCGGCCCCGGGCAGGGTAGCACAGATACGCAGTATTTT CASSPLGPGQGSTDTQYF
. TRBJ2-2 TRBV5-1 . TGCGCCAGCAGCCACGGCTCCACGAACACCGGGGAGCTGTTTTTT CASSHGSTNTGELFF
. TRBJ2-4 TRBV15 . TGTGCCACCAGCCCAGGGAACATTCAGTACTTC CATSPGNIQYF
TRBD2 TRBJ2-2 TRBV5-4 . TGTGCCAGCAGCCCCCTCGGGGGGGGCACCGGGGAGCTGTTTTTT CASSPLGGGTGELFF
TRBD1 TRBJ1-2 TRBV2 . TGTGCCAGCAGTGACCCCAGGGGGCTGAACTATGGCTACACCTTC CASSDPRGLNYGYTF
TRBD1 TRBJ2-7 TRBV11-2 . TGTGCCAGCAGCTTAGCAGGTTACGGGACAGGGGGCCACGAGCAGTACTTC CASSLAGYGTGGHEQYF
. TRBJ2-7 TRBV24-1 . TGTGCCACCAGTGGGTCGGTTGATGGCGAGCAGTACTTC CATSGSVDGEQYF
. TRBJ2-7 TRBV5-1 . TGCGCCAGCAGCTTGGGTGGGTACGAGCAGTACTTC CASSLGGYEQYF
. TRBJ1-5 TRBV2 . TGTGCCAGCAGTTTGGGAGCCAATCAGCCCCAGCATTTT CASSLGANQPQHF
TRBD2 TRBJ2-1 TRBV18 . TGTGCCAGCTCACTAAAACCGGGGACTAGCGGGGGGCCCCCCCCCTACAATGAGCAGTTCTTC CASSLKPGTSGGPPPYNEQFF
. TRBJ2-2 TRBV5-5 . TGTGCCAGCAGCTTAATCGGGGAGCTGTTTTTT CASSLIGELFF
TRBD1 TRBJ1-3 TRBV5-5 . TGTGCCAGCAGCCGGACAGGGGAAGTCGGACCGGGCGCCGGAAACACCATATATTTT CASSRTGEVGPGAGNTIYF
. TRBJ2-4 TRBV30 once TGTGCCTGGAGTTCCAGGGCGGAGGCCTCGTTTTTTAAAAACATTCAGTACTTC CAWSSRAEASFFKNIQYF
. TRBJ1-2 TRBV6-5 . TGTGCCAGCAAGGACTACAGGGCTAACTATGGCTACACCTTC CASKDYRANYGYTF
. TRBJ2-4 TRBV3-1/TRBV3-2 . TGTGCCAGCACGGGGGCGGGGGCAAAAAACATTCAGTACTTC CASTGAGAKNIQYF
TRBD2 TRBJ2-3 TRBV6-4 few TGTGCCAGCAGTGACTCTAGCGGGGGCACAGATACGCAGTATTTT CASSDSSGGTDTQYF
TRBD2 TRBJ2-2 TRBV10-2 . TGCGCCAGCAGTGAGTCGACGGGGGGTGACACCGGGGAGCTGTTTTTT CASSESTGGDTGELFF
. TRBJ2-1 TRBV5-1 . TGCGCCAGCAGCTCGGGGGAATACAATGAGCAGTTCTTC CASSSGEYNEQFF
. TRBJ2-3 TRBV19 . TGTGCCAGTACGGACACAGATACGCAGTATTTT CASTDTDTQYF
TRBD2 TRBJ2-3 TRBV19 . TGTGCCAGTAGTATGGGACTAGCGGGGGGGCGCACAGATACGCAGTATTTT CASSMGLAGGRTDTQYF
. TRBJ1-2 TRBV19 . TGTGCCAGTGGGGGCGAGGGCTACACCTTC CASGGEGYTF